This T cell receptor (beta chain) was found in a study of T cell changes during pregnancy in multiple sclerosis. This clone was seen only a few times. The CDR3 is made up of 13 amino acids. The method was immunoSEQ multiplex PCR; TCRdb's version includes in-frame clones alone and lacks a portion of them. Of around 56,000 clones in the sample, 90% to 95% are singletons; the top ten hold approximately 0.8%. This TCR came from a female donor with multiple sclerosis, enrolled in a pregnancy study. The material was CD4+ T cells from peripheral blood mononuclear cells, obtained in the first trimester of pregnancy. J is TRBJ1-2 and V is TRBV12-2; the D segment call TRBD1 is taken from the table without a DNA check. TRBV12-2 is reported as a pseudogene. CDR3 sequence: CASRLIRGDGYTF. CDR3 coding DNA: TGTGCAAGTCGCTTAATCAGGGGGGATGGCTACACCTTC.